These T cell receptor beta chains were read from a single sample in a study of blood T cell repertoires in COVID-19. Assay used: immunoSEQ multiplex PCR; TCRdb lists only in-frame clones, some missing. The data hold 310,000 or so clones, with 90% observed a single time. Sequenced sample: PBMCs or T cells enriched from blood (not recorded which). The receptors stem from a woman in her 30s who had recovered from COVID-19. CDR3s include the opening cysteine and the closing phenylalanine or tryptophan. The D gene is left open where the match is weak. For some rows the clone size is stated as once, few or many, or as a class when expanded; others skip it.

J: TRBJ2-2
V: TRBV5-5
size: NA
D: TRBD1
DNA: TGTGCCAGCAGTTTGACCGGGACAGGGTCCACCGGGGAGCTGTTTTTT
CDR3: CASSLTGTGSTGELFF

J: TRBJ2-2
V: TRBV5-4
size: NA
D: TRBD1
DNA: TGTGCCAGCAGCTTGGCCCCGGACAGGGCGAACACCGGGGAGCTGTTTTTT
CDR3: CASSLAPDRANTGELFF

J: TRBJ2-3
V: TRBV4-3
size: once
D: TRBD2
DNA: TGCGCCAGCAGCCACCCGGGACTAGCGGGGAGCACAGATACGCAGTATTTT
CDR3: CASSHPGLAGSTDTQYF

J: TRBJ2-1
V: TRBV29-1
size: NA
D: TRBD1
DNA: TGCAGCGTCCGGGACAGCTTATACAATGAGCAGTTCTTC
CDR3: CSVRDSLYNEQFF

J: TRBJ2-1
V: TRBV11-2
size: NA
D: NA
DNA: TGTGCCAGCAGCCGAAACGTGGACAGCCCGATTTACAATGAGCAGTTCTTC
CDR3: CASSRNVDSPIYNEQFF

J: TRBJ2-7
V: TRBV5-6
size: few
D: TRBD2
DNA: TGTGCCAGCAGCCCGAGGGCTAGCGGGAAGTTCCTCTCCTACGAGCAGTACTTC
CDR3: CASSPRASGKFLSYEQYF

J: TRBJ2-7
V: TRBV4-1
size: NA
D: NA
DNA: TGCGCCAGCAGCCAAGAACAGGGCTCCTACGAGCAGTACTTC
CDR3: CASSQEQGSYEQYF

J: TRBJ2-1
V: TRBV6-2/TRBV6-3
size: NA
D: NA
DNA: TGTGCCAGCAGCCCATTGAACTACCAGCAGTTCTTC
CDR3: CASSPLNYQQFF

J: TRBJ1-2
V: TRBV13
size: NA
D: TRBD1
DNA: TGTGCCAGCAGCTCCCTCAAGGGACAGGGGGCGCCCGGCTACACCTTC
CDR3: CASSSLKGQGAPGYTF

J: TRBJ2-5
V: TRBV24-1
size: NA
D: TRBD1
DNA: TGTGCCACCAGTGGGACAGGGTCGGCAAGTGAAGAGACCCAGTACTTC
CDR3: CATSGTGSASEETQYF

J: TRBJ2-7
V: TRBV27
size: NA
D: NA
DNA: TGTGCCAGCAGTTTACCCCCAGGGTACTACGAGCAGTACTTC
CDR3: CASSLPPGYYEQYF

J: TRBJ1-3
V: TRBV19
size: NA
D: NA
DNA: TGTGCCAGTAGTGTGGACAGCTCTGGAAACACCATATATTTT
CDR3: CASSVDSSGNTIYF

J: TRBJ1-2
V: TRBV15
size: NA
D: NA
DNA: TGTGCCACCAGCAGAGTTCGGGATGGCTACACCTTC
CDR3: CATSRVRDGYTF

J: TRBJ1-2
V: TRBV28
size: NA
D: NA
DNA: TGTGCCAGCAGTTTAGAACAGGGCGGGTACTATGGCTACACCTTC
CDR3: CASSLEQGGYYGYTF

J: TRBJ2-7
V: TRBV13
size: NA
D: TRBD2
DNA: TGTGCCAGCAGCTTAGGGACTAGCGGACCCTACGAGCAGTACTTC
CDR3: CASSLGTSGPYEQYF

J: TRBJ1-1
V: TRBV18
size: NA
D: NA
DNA: TGTGCCAGCGCCCCAACGATGAAAAAATTTACAGCTGAAGCTTTCTTT
CDR3: CASAPTMKKFTAEAFF

J: TRBJ1-5
V: TRBV6-5
size: NA
D: TRBD1
DNA: TGTGCCAGCAGGTTGACAGGGATTAGCAATCAGCCCCAGCATTTT
CDR3: CASRLTGISNQPQHF

J: TRBJ1-1
V: TRBV28
size: NA
D: TRBD1
DNA: TGTGCCAGCAGTTTATCAGGGGGGCTTTTCACTGAAGCTTTCTTT
CDR3: CASSLSGGLFTEAFF

J: TRBJ2-7
V: TRBV18
size: once
D: NA
DNA: TGTGCCAGCTCACTAAGACAGAACTCCTACGAGCAGTACTTC
CDR3: CASSLRQNSYEQYF

J: TRBJ2-7
V: TRBV20-1
size: NA
D: NA
DNA: TGCAGCCCAGGGGCCTCCTACGAGCAGTACTTC
CDR3: CSPGASYEQYF

J: TRBJ1-1
V: TRBV28
size: NA
D: NA
DNA: TGTGCCAGCAGTAACAGGGTTACTGAAGCTTTCTTT
CDR3: CASSNRVTEAFF

J: TRBJ1-5
V: TRBV2
size: NA
D: TRBD1
DNA: TGTGCCAGCGGGACAGGGGGCTTCGGCGTTCAGCCCCAGCATTTT
CDR3: CASGTGGFGVQPQHF

J: TRBJ1-2
V: TRBV18
size: NA
D: TRBD1
DNA: TGTGCCAGCTCACTAGACAGGGGGCCTAACTATGGCTACACCTTC
CDR3: CASSLDRGPNYGYTF

J: TRBJ1-4
V: TRBV7-9
size: once
D: NA
DNA: TGTGCCAGCAGCTTAGGAGGACAATCTAATGAAAAACTGTTTTTT
CDR3: CASSLGGQSNEKLFF

J: TRBJ2-7
V: TRBV6-6
size: NA
D: NA
DNA: TGTGCCAGCAGTTTGACAGCCTACGAGCAGTACTTC
CDR3: CASSLTAYEQYF

J: TRBJ2-1
V: TRBV5-1
size: NA
D: NA
DNA: TGCGCCAGCAGCTCACGGAGTGGTTATGAGCAGTTCTTC
CDR3: CASSSRSGYEQFF

J: TRBJ1-5
V: TRBV19
size: NA
D: TRBD1
DNA: TGTGCCAGTAGACTGGGACAGTTTAATCAGCCCCAGCATTTT
CDR3: CASRLGQFNQPQHF

J: TRBJ2-7
V: TRBV27
size: NA
D: NA
DNA: TGTGCCAGCAGTTTGACACGGACGGGGGAGCAGTACTTC
CDR3: CASSLTRTGEQYF

J: TRBJ2-7
V: TRBV5-4
size: NA
D: NA
DNA: TGTGCCAGCAGCTCAAAGACAGCACACTCATACGAGCAGTACTTC
CDR3: CASSSKTAHSYEQYF

J: TRBJ1-2
V: TRBV30
size: NA
D: NA
DNA: TGTGCCTGGTCAGCTGGTGGACAGCTTTATGGCTACACCTTC
CDR3: CAWSAGGQLYGYTF

J: TRBJ1-1
V: TRBV28
size: few
D: NA
DNA: TGTGCCAGCAGTTCCCTAGAGGTCTACGCTTTCTTT
CDR3: CASSSLEVYAFF

J: TRBJ2-7
V: TRBV5-4
size: NA
D: NA
DNA: TGTGCCAGCAGCTTGGACAGGAGCAGCTTGGGCGAGCAGTACTTC
CDR3: CASSLDRSSLGEQYF

J: TRBJ2-1
V: TRBV27
size: NA
D: TRBD2
DNA: TGTGCCAGCACCCTCGGAGCGGGATTTGAGCAGTTCTTC
CDR3: CASTLGAGFEQFF

J: TRBJ2-7
V: TRBV11-3
size: NA
D: NA
DNA: TGTGCCAGCAGCTTAGATCTGCGGGGTTGCGAGCAGTACTTC
CDR3: CASSLDLRGCEQYF

J: TRBJ2-3
V: TRBV7-2
size: NA
D: TRBD2
DNA: TGTGCCAGCAGCTTAGTAGCGGGAGTGGGTAATACGCAGTATTTT
CDR3: CASSLVAGVGNTQYF

J: TRBJ2-7
V: TRBV7-2
size: NA
D: TRBD1
DNA: TGTGCCAGCAGCGGACGGACAGGGAACTACGAGCAGTACTTC
CDR3: CASSGRTGNYEQYF

J: TRBJ1-1
V: TRBV30
size: NA
D: TRBD1
DNA: TGTGCCTGGACTCCGGGACAGATGAACACTGAAGCTTTCTTT
CDR3: CAWTPGQMNTEAFF

J: TRBJ1-1
V: TRBV27
size: NA
D: TRBD1
DNA: TGTGCCAGCAGTTCCCGACAGGGGGCTTTTAGGACTGAAGCTTTCTTT
CDR3: CASSSRQGAFRTEAFF

J: TRBJ2-3
V: TRBV9
size: NA
D: TRBD1
DNA: TGTGCCAGCAGCGTTATTCCGGGACAGGGGAGCTCTAGCACAGATACGCAGTATTTT
CDR3: CASSVIPGQGSSSTDTQYF

J: TRBJ2-5
V: TRBV7-2
size: NA
D: TRBD2
DNA: TGTGCCAGCAGCTTTGGCGGGGGAAAAGAGACCCAGTACTTC
CDR3: CASSFGGGKETQYF

J: TRBJ1-2
V: TRBV19
size: NA
D: NA
DNA: TGTGCCAGTAGTATTTTACAGAACTATGGCTACACCTTC
CDR3: CASSILQNYGYTF

J: TRBJ1-4
V: TRBV28
size: NA
D: NA
DNA: TGTGCCAGCAGCTCGGTGGGGCGCAGGGCTATAAATGAAAAACTGTTTTTT
CDR3: CASSSVGRRAINEKLFF

J: TRBJ1-1
V: TRBV6-5
size: NA
D: NA
DNA: TGTGCCAGCAGTTCGGGGGGTAGACCCAACCTCAAAGCTTTCTTT
CDR3: CASSSGGRPNLKAFF

J: TRBJ2-3
V: TRBV9
size: NA
D: NA
DNA: TGTGCCAGCAGCGTAGCAACAGATACGCAGTATTTT
CDR3: CASSVATDTQYF